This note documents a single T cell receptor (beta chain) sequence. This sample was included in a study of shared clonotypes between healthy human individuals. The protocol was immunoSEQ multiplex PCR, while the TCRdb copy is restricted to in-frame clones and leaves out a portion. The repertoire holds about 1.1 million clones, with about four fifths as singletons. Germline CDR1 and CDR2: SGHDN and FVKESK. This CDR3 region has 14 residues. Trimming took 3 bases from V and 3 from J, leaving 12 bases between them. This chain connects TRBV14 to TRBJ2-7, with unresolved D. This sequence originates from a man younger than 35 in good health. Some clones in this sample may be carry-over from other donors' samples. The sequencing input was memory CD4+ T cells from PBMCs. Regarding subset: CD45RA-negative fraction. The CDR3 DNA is TGTGCCAGCAGCCAGTTCGGCTTCTACTACGAGCAGTACTTC. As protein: CASSQFGFYYEQYF. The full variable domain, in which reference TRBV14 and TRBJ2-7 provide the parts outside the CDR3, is EAGVTQFPSHSVIEKGQTVTLRCDPISGHDNLYWYRRVMGKEIKFLLHFVKESKQDESGMPNNRFLAERTGGTYSTLKVQPAELEDSGVYFCASSQFGFYYEQYFGPGTRLTVT.